This section outlines one T cell receptor (beta chain) sequence together with its context. This entry is derived from a study of blood T cells in healthy people across ages. Samples had at least 6.5 million PBMCs isolated from them. The second PCR ran about 6 to 11 cycles with a sample-barcoded 5' primer and J-beta primers. A 12-random-nucleotide template-switch adaptor tagged each cDNA molecule. One entry per CDR3 protein, called by TCRdb with MiXCR from the 5' RACE reads. The sample has roughly 800,000 distinct CDR3 sequences, around a quarter seen once. The sample was also reused in another study, on T cells of mothers and their children. Per that study: Related mother-child pairs showed slightly, non-significantly higher overlap than unrelated pairs.

The clonotype was recovered from a boy aged 5 to 17 in good health. The source material was blood.

This CDR3 reads CASSQDRQGVTQYF. The DNA of the CDR3 is TGTGCCAGCAGCCAAGACAGGCAAGGGGTGACCCAGTACTTC. This chain joins TRBV14 and TRBJ2-5; maybe TRBD1 (5 bases). V gave up 0 bases and J gave up 7 bases, with 12 bases separating them. Germline CDR1 is SGHDN and CDR2 is FVKESK. This CDR3 has 14 amino acids.